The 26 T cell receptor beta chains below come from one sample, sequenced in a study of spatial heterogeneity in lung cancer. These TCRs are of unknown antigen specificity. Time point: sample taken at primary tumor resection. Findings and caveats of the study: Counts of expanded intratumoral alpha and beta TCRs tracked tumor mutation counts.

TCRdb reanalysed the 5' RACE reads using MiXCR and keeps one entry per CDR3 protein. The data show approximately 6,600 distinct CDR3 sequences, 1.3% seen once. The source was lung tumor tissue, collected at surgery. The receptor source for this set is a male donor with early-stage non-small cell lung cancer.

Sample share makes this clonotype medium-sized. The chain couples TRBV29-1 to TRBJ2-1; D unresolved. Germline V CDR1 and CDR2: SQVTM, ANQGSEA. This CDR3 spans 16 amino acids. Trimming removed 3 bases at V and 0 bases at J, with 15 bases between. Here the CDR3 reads CSVDLSQESSYNEQFF. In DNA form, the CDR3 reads TGCAGCGTTGACCTCAGCCAGGAGAGCTCCTACAATGAGCAGTTCTTC.

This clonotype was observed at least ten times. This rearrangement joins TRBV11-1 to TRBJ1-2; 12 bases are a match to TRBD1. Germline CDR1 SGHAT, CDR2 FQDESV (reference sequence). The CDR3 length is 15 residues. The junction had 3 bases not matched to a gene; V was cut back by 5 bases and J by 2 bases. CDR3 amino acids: CASSPGTGGNYGYTF. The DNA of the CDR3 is TGTGCCAGCAGCCCCGGGACAGGGGGCAACTATGGCTACACCTTC. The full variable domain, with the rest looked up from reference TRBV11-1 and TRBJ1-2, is EAEVAQSPRYKITEKSQAVAFWCDPISGHATLYWYRQILGQGPELLVQFQDESVVDDSQLPKDRFSAERLKGVDSTLKIQPAELGDSAMYLCASSPGTGGNYGYTFGSGTRLTVV.

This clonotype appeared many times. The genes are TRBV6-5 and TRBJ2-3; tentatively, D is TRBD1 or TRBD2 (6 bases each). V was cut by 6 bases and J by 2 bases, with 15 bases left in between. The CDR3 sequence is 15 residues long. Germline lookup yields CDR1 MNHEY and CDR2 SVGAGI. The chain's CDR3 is CASSQGGGYTDTQYF. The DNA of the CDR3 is TGTGCCAGCAGCCAAGGAGGGGGGTACACAGATACGCAGTATTTT.

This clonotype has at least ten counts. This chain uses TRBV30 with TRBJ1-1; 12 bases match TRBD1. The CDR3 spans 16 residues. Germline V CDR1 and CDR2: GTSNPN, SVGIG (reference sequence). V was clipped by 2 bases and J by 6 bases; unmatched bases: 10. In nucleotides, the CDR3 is TGTGCCTGGAGTTCTCCCGGGACAGGGGGCGGCGCTGAAGCTTTCTTT. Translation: CAWSSPGTGGGAEAFF. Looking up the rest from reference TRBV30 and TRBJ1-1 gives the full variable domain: SQTIHQWPATLVQPVGSPLSLECTVEGTSNPNLYWYRQAAGRGLQLLFYSVGIGQISSEVPQNLSASRPQDRQFILSSKKLLLSDSGFYLCAWSSPGTGGGAEAFFGQGTRLTVV.

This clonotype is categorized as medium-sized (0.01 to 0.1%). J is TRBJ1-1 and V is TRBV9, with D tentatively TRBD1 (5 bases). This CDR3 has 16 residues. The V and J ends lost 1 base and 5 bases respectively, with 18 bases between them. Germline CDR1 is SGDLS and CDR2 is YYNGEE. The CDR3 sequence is CASSVFDSQKITEAFF. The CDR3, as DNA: TGTGCCAGCAGCGTATTTGACAGCCAGAAGATTACTGAAGCTTTCTTT.

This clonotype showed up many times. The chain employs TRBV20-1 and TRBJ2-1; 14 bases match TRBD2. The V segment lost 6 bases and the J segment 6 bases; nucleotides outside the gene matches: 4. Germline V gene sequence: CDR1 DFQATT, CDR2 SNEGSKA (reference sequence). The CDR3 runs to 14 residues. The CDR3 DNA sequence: TGCAGTGCACCGGGACTAGCGGGGGCCAATGAGCAGTTCTTC. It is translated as CSAPGLAGANEQFF.

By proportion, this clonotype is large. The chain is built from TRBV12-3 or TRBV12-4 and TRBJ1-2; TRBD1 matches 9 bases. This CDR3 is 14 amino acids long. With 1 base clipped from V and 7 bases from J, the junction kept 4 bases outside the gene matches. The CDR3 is CASSLDRGQGGYTF. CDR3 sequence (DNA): TGTGCCAGCAGTTTAGACAGGGGGCAGGGTGGCTACACCTTC.

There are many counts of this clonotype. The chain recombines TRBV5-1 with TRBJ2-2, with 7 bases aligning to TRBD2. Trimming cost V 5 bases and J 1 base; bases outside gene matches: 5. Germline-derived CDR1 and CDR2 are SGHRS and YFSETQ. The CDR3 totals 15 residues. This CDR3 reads CASRGLAENTGELFF. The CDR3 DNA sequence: TGCGCCAGCAGAGGCCTAGCGGAGAACACCGGGGAGCTGTTTTTT.

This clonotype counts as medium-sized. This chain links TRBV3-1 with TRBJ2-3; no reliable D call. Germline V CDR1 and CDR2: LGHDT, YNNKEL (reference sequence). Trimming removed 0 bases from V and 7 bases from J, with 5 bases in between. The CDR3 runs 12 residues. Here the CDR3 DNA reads TGTGCCAGCAGCCAAGAAGGTTATACGCAGTATTTT. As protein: CASSQEGYTQYF.

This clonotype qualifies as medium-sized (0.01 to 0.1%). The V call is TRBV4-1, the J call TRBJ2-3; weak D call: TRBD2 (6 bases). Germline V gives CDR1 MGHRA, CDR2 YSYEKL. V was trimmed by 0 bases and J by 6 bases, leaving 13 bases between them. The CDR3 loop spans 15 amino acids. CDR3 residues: CASSQDHGGADTQYF. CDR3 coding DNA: TGCGCCAGCAGCCAAGATCATGGAGGGGCGGATACGCAGTATTTT.

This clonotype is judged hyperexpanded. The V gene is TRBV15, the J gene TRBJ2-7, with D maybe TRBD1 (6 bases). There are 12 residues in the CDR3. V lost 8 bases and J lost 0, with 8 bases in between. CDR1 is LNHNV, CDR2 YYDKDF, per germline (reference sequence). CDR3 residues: CATGGLSYEQYF. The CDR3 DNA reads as TGTGCCACCGGGGGCCTCTCCTACGAGCAGTACTTC.

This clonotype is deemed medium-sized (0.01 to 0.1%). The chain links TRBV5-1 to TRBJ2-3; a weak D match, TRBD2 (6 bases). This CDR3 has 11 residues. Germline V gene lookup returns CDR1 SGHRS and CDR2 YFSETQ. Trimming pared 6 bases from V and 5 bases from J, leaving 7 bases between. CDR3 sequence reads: CASKEGDTQYF. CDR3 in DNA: TGCGCCAGCAAGGAGGGAGATACGCAGTATTTT.

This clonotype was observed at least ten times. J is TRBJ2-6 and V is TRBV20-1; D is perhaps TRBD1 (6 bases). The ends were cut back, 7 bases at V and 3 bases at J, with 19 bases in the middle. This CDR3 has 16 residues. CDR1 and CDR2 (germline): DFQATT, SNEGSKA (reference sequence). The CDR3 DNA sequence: TGCAGTGGCCGAACCCCAGGGGCGGGTGGGGCCAACGTCCTGACTTTC. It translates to CSGRTPGAGGANVLTF.

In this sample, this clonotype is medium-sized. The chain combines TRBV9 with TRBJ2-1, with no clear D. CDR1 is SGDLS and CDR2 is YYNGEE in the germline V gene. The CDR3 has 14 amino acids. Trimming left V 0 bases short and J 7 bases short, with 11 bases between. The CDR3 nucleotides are TGTGCCAGCAGCGTAGGGCCCACACGGAATGAGCAGTTCTTC. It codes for CASSVGPTRNEQFF. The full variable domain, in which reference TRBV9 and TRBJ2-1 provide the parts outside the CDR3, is DSGVTQTPKHLITATGQRVTLRCSPRSGDLSVYWYQQSLDQGLQFLIQYYNGEERAKGNILERFSAQQFPDLHSELNLSSLELGDSALYFCASSVGPTRNEQFFGPGTRLTVL.

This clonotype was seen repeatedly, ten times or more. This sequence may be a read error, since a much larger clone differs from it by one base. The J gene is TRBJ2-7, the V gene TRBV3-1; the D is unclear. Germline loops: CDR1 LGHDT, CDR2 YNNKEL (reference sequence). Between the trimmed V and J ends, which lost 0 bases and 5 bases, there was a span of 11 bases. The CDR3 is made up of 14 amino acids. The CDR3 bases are TGTGCCAGCAGCCAAGAGGCACGCCGCCACGAGCAGTACTTC. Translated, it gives CASSQEARRHEQYF.

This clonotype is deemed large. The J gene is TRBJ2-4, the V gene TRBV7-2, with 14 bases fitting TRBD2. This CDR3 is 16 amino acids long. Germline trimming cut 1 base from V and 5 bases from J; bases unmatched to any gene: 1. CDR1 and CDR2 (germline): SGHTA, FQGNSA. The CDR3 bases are TGTGCCAGCAGCTTAGGGGGACTAGCGGGGGAAAACATTCAGTACTTC. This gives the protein CASSLGGLAGENIQYF.

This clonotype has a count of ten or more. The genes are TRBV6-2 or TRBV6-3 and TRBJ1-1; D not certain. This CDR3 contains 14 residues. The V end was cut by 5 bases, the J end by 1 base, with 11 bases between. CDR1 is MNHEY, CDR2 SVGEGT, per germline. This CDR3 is CASSALGPNTEAFF. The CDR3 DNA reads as TGTGCCAGCAGTGCACTCGGACCGAACACTGAAGCTTTCTTT.

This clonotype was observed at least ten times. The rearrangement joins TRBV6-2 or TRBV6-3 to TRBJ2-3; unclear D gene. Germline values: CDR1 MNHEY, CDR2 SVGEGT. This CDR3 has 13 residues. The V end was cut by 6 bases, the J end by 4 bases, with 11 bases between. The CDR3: CASRTPAADTQYF. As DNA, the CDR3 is TGTGCCAGCAGAACCCCGGCGGCAGATACGCAGTATTTT.

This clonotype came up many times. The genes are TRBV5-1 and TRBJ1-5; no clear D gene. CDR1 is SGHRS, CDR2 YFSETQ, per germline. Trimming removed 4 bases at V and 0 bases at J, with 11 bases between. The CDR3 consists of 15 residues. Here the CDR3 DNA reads TGCGCCAGCAGCCCCCAGGACCCTAGCAATCAGCCCCAGCATTTT. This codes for CASSPQDPSNQPQHF.

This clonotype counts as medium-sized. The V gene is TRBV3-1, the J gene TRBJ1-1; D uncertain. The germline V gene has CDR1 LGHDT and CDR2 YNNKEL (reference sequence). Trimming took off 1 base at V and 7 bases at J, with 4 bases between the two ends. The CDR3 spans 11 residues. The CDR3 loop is CASSQGLEAFF. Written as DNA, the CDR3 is TGTGCCAGCAGCCAAGGTCTTGAAGCTTTCTTT.

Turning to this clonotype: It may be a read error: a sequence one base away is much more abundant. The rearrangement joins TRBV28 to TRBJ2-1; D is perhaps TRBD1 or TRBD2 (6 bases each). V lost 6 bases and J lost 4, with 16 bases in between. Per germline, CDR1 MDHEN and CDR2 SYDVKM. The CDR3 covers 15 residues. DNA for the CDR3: TGTGCCAGCAGCCCTCTGGGGGGCTGTTACAATGAGCAGTTCTTC. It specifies CASSPLGGCYNEQFF.

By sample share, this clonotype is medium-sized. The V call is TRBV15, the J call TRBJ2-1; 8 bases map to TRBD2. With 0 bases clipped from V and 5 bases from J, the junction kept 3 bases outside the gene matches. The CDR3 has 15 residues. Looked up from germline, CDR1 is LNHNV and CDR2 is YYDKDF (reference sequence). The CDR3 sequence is CATSRDSGSNNEQFF. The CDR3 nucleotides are TGTGCCACCAGCAGAGACAGCGGGAGTAACAATGAGCAGTTCTTC.

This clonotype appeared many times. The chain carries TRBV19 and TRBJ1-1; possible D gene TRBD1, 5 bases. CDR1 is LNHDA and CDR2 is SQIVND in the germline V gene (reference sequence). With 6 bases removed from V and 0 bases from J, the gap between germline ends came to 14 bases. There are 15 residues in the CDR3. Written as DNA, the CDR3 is TGTGCCAGTAGCCTTGGGGCGGGACTGAACACTGAAGCTTTCTTT. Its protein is CASSLGAGLNTEAFF.

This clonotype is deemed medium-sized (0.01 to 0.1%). In DNA, the CDR3 is TGTGCCAGCAGGGCCGGGACAGGGAAGTACGAGCAGTACTTC. Encoded protein: CASRAGTGKYEQYF. This rearrangement joins TRBV7-9 to TRBJ2-7; TRBD1 agrees at 9 bases. The CDR3 length is 14 residues. The germline V gene encodes CDR1 SEHNR and CDR2 FQNEAQ (reference sequence). After removal of 6 bases from V and 4 bases from J, the junction contained 7 bases not matched to a gene.

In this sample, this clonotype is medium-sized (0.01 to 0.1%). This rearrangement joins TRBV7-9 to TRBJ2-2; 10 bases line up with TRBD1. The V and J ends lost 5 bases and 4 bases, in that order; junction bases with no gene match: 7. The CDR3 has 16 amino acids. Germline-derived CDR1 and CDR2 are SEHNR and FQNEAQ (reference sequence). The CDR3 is CASSRLGTGATGELFF. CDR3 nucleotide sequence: TGTGCCAGCAGCCGACTAGGGACAGGGGCCACCGGGGAGCTGTTTTTT.

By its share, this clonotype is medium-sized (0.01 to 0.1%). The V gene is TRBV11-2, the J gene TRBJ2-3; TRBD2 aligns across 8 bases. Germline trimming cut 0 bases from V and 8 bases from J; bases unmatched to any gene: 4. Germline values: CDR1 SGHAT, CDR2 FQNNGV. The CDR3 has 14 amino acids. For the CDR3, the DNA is TGTGCCAGCAGCTTAGAGCGGGGGGCAGGTACGCAGTATTTT. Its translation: CASSLERGAGTQYF.